These 13 T cell receptor beta chains share one sample of origin, sequenced in a study of cytomegalovirus exposure and HLA in healthy donors. 60 Vbeta and 13 Jbeta primers were used in PCR. The repertoire was sequenced with immunoSEQ multiplex PCR; TCRdb's copy has only in-frame clones and lacks some. The sample shows some 190,000 clones, more than 75% of them seen only once. Sequencing was performed on PBMCs. The receptor set was obtained from a woman between 18 and 29 years old in good health and CMV-seronegative.

V gene TRBV18 combines with J gene TRBJ1-1; 10 nucleotides agree with TRBD1. V was clipped by 2 bases and J by 3 bases; unmatched bases: 3. Germline CDR1 and CDR2: KGHSH and LQKENI. CDR3 length: 15 amino acids. CDR3 amino acids: CASSPGTGVHTEAFF. The CDR3, as DNA: TGTGCCAGCTCACCAGGGACAGGGGTCCACACTGAAGCTTTCTTT.

The chain combines TRBV7-2 with TRBJ2-7, with a tentative D call TRBD2 (6 bases). CDR1 and CDR2 (germline): SGHTA, FQGNSA. The CDR3 is 14 residues long. Trimming removed 5 bases from V and 7 bases from J, with 18 bases in between. The CDR3 loop reads CASSTGTYPLEQYF. DNA of the CDR3: TGTGCCAGCAGCACCGGGACTTACCCTTTGGAGCAGTACTTC.

CDR3 nucleotide sequence: TGCGCCAGCAGCTCGTCAGGGGGCGGAAACACCATATATTTT. Its protein product is CASSSSGGGNTIYF. The gene calls are TRBV4-1 and TRBJ1-3; TRBD1 matches at 8 bases. The length of the CDR3 is 14 residues. The ends lost 5 bases at V and 4 bases at J; junction bases unmatched: 4. Germline V CDR1 and CDR2: MGHRA, YSYEKL.

The J gene is TRBJ2-6, the V gene TRBV10-3; D is possibly TRBD1 (6 bases). Trimming took 6 bases from V and 0 from J, leaving 12 bases between them. CDR1 ENHRY and CDR2 SYGVKD come from the germline V gene. The CDR3 sequence is 16 residues long. CDR3 bases: TGTGCCATCAGGCCGACAGGATACTCTGGGGCCAACGTCCTGACTTTC. Protein: CAIRPTGYSGANVLTF.

This sequence joins TRBV6-1 and TRBJ1-2; a possible D gene is TRBD1 (5 bases). The germline V gene has CDR1 MNHNS and CDR2 SASEGT. The CDR3 spans 13 residues. With 3 bases removed from V and 3 bases from J, the gap between germline ends came to 8 bases. This chain's CDR3 is CASSDSGYYGYTF. The CDR3 DNA reads TGTGCCAGCAGTGATTCAGGGTACTATGGCTACACCTTC.

As to this clone: Other nucleotide sequences in the sample specify the same CDR3. The rearrangement joins TRBV18 to TRBJ1-1; D remains ambiguous. Germline V CDR1 and CDR2: KGHSH, LQKENI. Trimming left V 0 bases short and J 1 base short, with 6 bases between. The length of the CDR3 is 14 residues. The chain's CDR3 is CASSPPRGNTEAFF. The DNA of the CDR3 is TGTGCCAGCTCACCACCGAGAGGGAACACTGAAGCTTTCTTT. Full variable domain (missing parts from reference TRBV18 and TRBJ1-1): NAGVMQNPRHLVRRRGQEARLRCSPMKGHSHVYWYRQLPEEGLKFMVYLQKENIIDESGMPKERFSAEFPKEGPSILRIQQVVRGDSAAYFCASSPPRGNTEAFFGQGTRLTVV.

The chain is built from TRBV6-1 and TRBJ2-1, with 10 bases aligning to TRBD1. Germline V gene sequence: CDR1 MNHNS, CDR2 SASEGT. This CDR3 has 17 residues. After removal of 3 bases from V and 3 bases from J, the junction contained 8 bases not matched to a gene. CDR3 sequence reads: CASSDVMDRGYYNEQFF. Here the CDR3 DNA reads TGTGCCAGCAGTGATGTTATGGACAGGGGGTACTACAATGAGCAGTTCTTC.

This chain links TRBV19 with TRBJ2-3, with TRBD2 as a possible D gene (5 bases). CDR1 is LNHDA, CDR2 SQIVND, per germline (reference sequence). V was shortened by 3 bases and J by 8 bases, with 15 bases between the two germline ends. CDR3 length equals 14 residues. DNA of the CDR3: TGTGCCAGTAGTATTGGCGGGCTAATCGGTACGCAGTATTTT. Its translation: CASSIGGLIGTQYF.

V gene TRBV5-1 combines with J gene TRBJ1-1; D is ambiguous. CDR1 and CDR2 from the germline V gene are SGHRS and YFSETQ. V dropped 2 bases and J dropped 1 base, with 9 bases sitting between them. The CDR3 sequence is 14 residues long. CDR3 loop: CASSFSPGNTEAFF. CDR3 coding DNA: TGCGCCAGCAGCTTCTCTCCAGGGAACACTGAAGCTTTCTTT.

The chain couples TRBV19 to TRBJ2-6; D is undetermined. Germline V gene data show CDR1 as LNHDA and CDR2 as SQIVND (reference sequence). V lost 7 bases and J 2 bases, leaving 9 bases between the germline ends. CDR3 size: 14 residues. The CDR3 loop reads CASTPVAGANVLTF. CDR3 DNA: TGTGCCAGTACCCCCGTCGCTGGGGCCAACGTCCTGACTTTC. The complete variable domain, with remaining parts taken from reference TRBV19 and TRBJ2-6, reads DGGITQSPKYLFRKEGQNVTLSCEQNLNHDAMYWYRQDPGQGLRLIYYSQIVNDFQKGDIAEGYSVSREKKESFPLTVTSAQKNPTAFYLCASTPVAGANVLTFGAGSRLTVL.

This clone has a single count. The rearrangement uses TRBV11-2 and TRBJ2-7; 7 bases line up with TRBD1. Trimming at V came to 1 base and at J to 1 base, leaving 4 bases not matched to a gene. The CDR3 extends over 15 amino acids. The V gene's germline CDR1 is SGHAT and CDR2 FQNNGV. CDR3 DNA sequence: TGTGCCAGCAGCTTAGGATGGACAGGATCCTACGAGCAGTACTTC. Encoded protein: CASSLGWTGSYEQYF.

The V call is TRBV28, the J call TRBJ2-2, with 7 bases lining up with TRBD2. Per germline, CDR1 MDHEN and CDR2 SYDVKM. The junction had 13 bases not matched to a gene; V was cut back by 3 bases and J by 6 bases. CDR3 length: 17 residues. CDR3 protein: CASSFPRWSGAPGELFF. The CDR3 DNA sequence: TGTGCCAGCAGTTTCCCCCGGTGGAGCGGGGCCCCCGGGGAGCTGTTTTTT.

Concerning this clone: The junction does not match germline at one end; this may be a read error. This sequence joins TRBV6-5 and TRBJ2-2, with TRBD2 matching 7 bases. CDR1 is MNHEY, CDR2 SVGAGI, per germline. This CDR3 is 15 amino acids long. This CDR3 is CASSDSGTIAGELFF. The CDR3 DNA reads as TGTGCCAGCAGTGACTCCGGGACTATCGCCGGGGAGCTGTTTTTT.